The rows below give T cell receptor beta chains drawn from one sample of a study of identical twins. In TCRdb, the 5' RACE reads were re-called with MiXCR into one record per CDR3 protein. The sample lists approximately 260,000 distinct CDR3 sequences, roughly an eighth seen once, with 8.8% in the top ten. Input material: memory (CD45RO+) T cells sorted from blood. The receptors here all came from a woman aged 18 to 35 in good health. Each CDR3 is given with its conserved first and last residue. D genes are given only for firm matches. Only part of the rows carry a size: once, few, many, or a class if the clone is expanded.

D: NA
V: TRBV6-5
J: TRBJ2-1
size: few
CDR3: CASSLQGDPYNEQFF
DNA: TGTGCCAGCAGTTTACAGGGTGACCCCTACAATGAGCAGTTCTTC

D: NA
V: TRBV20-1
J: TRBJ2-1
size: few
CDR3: CSAREQVNGEQFF
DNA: TGCAGTGCTAGAGAACAGGTTAACGGTGAGCAGTTCTTC

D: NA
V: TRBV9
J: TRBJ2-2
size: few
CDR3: CASSVEDTGELFF
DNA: TGTGCCAGCAGCGTAGAGGACACCGGGGAGCTGTTTTTT

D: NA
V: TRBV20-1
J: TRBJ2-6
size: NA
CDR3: CSARPGGRSGANVLTF
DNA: TGCAGTGCCCGCCCTGGGGGGCGCTCTGGGGCCAACGTCCTGACTTTC

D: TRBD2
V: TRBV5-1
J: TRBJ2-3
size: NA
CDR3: CASSLGHGRGSTDTQYF
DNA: TGCGCCAGCAGCTTGGGGCATGGGCGGGGGAGCACAGATACGCAGTATTTT

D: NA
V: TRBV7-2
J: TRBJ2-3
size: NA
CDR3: CASSYASVSTDTQYF
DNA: TGTGCCAGCAGCTATGCTAGCGTCAGCACAGATACGCAGTATTTT

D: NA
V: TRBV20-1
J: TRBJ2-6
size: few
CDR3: CSVPEGGTYSGANVLTF
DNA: TGCAGTGTCCCTGAAGGGGGGACGTATTCGGGGGCCAACGTCCTGACTTTC

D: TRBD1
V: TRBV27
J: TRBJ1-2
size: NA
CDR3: CASSRQGGRYGYTF
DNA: TGTGCCAGCAGTCGACAGGGAGGGAGATATGGCTACACCTTC

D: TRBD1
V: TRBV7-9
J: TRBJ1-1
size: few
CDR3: CASSSQAGGRTEAFF
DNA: TGTGCCAGCAGCTCACAGGCAGGGGGGAGGACTGAAGCTTTCTTT

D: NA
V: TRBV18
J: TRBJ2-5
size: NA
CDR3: CASSPQGFGETQYF
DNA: TGTGCCAGCTCACCACAGGGATTTGGGGAGACCCAGTACTTC

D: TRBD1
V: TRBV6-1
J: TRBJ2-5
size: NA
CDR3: CASRRGQGLSQETQYF
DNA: TGTGCCAGCAGACGCGGACAGGGCCTATCCCAAGAGACCCAGTACTTC

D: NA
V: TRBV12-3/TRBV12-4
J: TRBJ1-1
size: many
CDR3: CASSPRSEMNTEAFF
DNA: TGTGCCAGCAGTCCCCGCAGTGAGATGAACACTGAAGCTTTCTTT

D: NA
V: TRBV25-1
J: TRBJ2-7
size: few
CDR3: CASSEPGAKSYEQYF
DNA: TGTGCCAGCAGTGAACCGGGAGCAAAAAGCTACGAGCAGTACTTC

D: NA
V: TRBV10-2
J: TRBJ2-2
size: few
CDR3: CASSEGQRLNTGELFF
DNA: TGCGCCAGCAGTGAGGGACAGCGGTTAAACACCGGGGAGCTGTTTTTT

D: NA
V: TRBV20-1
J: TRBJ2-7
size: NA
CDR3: CSARSPRGGYEQYF
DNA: TGCAGTGCCCGTTCGCCCAGAGGGGGCTACGAGCAGTACTTC